These 13 T cell receptor beta chains came from one sample sequenced in a study of shared clonotypes between healthy human individuals (dated by TCRdb to the early 2020s). Libraries were made using the immunoSEQ multiplex PCR assay. TCRdb stores this immuneACCESS table with in-frame sequences only. Part of the clones is absent; in the studies checked, under half of the shortfall reflects unresolved V genes, and no reason is known for the rest. This sample gives some 800,000 clones in total; more than 85% of them show up just once. Clones ranked in the top ten supply less than 25% of the sample. CD8 naive samples were CD45RO-negative cells positively selected for CCR7, giving a CD45RA+CCR7+ population that excluded TemRA cells. Specimen: naive CD8+ T cells sorted from blood. The cell subset or site label here, explained by the study, means: CD45RA+CCR7+. These receptors all come from a man aged 25 to 45 in good health.

V and J are TRBV7-8 and TRBJ1-1; D possibly corresponds to TRBD1 (5 bases). Looked up from germline, CDR1 is SGHVS and CDR2 is FQNEAQ. The V and J ends lost 1 base and 1 base respectively, with 10 bases between them. The CDR3 extends over 15 amino acids. The CDR3 loop is CASSLGPTGNTEAFF. The CDR3 bases are TGTGCCAGCAGCTTAGGGCCCACAGGGAACACTGAAGCTTTCTTT.

V usage is TRBV4-2 and J usage is TRBJ1-5; maybe TRBD1 (5 bases). Germline values: CDR1 LGHNA, CDR2 YNFKEQ. V lost 3 bases to trimming and J lost 2 bases, with 11 bases between them. The CDR3 runs 15 residues. The CDR3 protein is CASSQQGSGNQPQHF. In DNA form, the CDR3 reads TGTGCCAGCAGCCAGCAGGGTTCGGGCAATCAGCCCCAGCATTTT.

The chain links TRBV7-9 to TRBJ1-2; D ambiguous. The CDR3 has 14 residues. Trimming stripped 4 bases from V and 4 bases from J, with 13 bases between. CDR1 is SEHNR and CDR2 is FQNEAQ in the germline V gene (reference sequence). CDR3 nucleotides: TGTGCCAGCAGCTCCCCGGGGTCCCTCTATGGCTACACCTTC. This sequence encodes CASSSPGSLYGYTF.

The chain has TRBV11-2 and TRBJ2-1; D is undetermined. Trimming removed 8 bases at V and 7 bases at J, with 12 bases between. Germline V gene sequence: CDR1 SGHAT, CDR2 FQNNGV. The CDR3 runs 12 residues. The CDR3 DNA is TGTGCCAGCTCCAAAGGAGAGAATGAGCAGTTCTTC. Translated: CASSKGENEQFF. Together with reference TRBV11-2 and TRBJ2-1, the CDR3 gives the full variable domain: EAGVAQSPRYKIIEKRQSVAFWCNPISGHATLYWYQQILGQGPKLLIQFQNNGVVDDSQLPKDRFSAERLKGVDSTLKIQPAKLEDSAVYLCASSKGENEQFFGPGTRLTVL.

This chain links TRBV11-3 with TRBJ2-7, with 7 bases lining up with TRBD2. Germline loops: CDR1 SGHNT, CDR2 YENEEA. The CDR3 spans 15 residues. The V gene end was trimmed by 1 base and the J gene end by 2 bases; junction bases not matched to a gene: 5. The CDR3 spells CASSLASGGTYEQYF. CDR3 DNA sequence: TGTGCCAGCAGCTTAGCGTCGGGAGGTACCTACGAGCAGTACTTC.

The chain joins TRBV6-1 to TRBJ1-1; 10 bases map to TRBD1. Germline V CDR1 and CDR2: MNHNS, SASEGT. J gave up 1 base and V 7 bases, and 6 bases lay outside the gene matches. This CDR3 is 15 amino acids long. This CDR3 is CASIDRGPWNTEAFF. DNA of the CDR3: TGTGCCAGCATTGACAGGGGGCCGTGGAACACTGAAGCTTTCTTT.

The chain couples TRBV7-3 to TRBJ1-1; maybe TRBD1 (5 bases). Trimming cost V 3 bases and J 4 bases, with 12 bases left between them. In germline, CDR1 is SGHTA, CDR2 FQGTGA. This CDR3 has 14 amino acids. Here the CDR3 reads CASSLATGRTEAFF. The CDR3 nucleotides are TGTGCCAGCAGCTTGGCGACGGGGCGCACTGAAGCTTTCTTT.

The V gene is TRBV27, the J gene TRBJ2-3, with 8 bases lining up with TRBD2. Looked up from germline, CDR1 is MNHEY and CDR2 is SMNVEV (reference sequence). The CDR3 has 14 residues. J lost 4 bases, V lost 5 bases, and 5 bases had no gene match. Here the CDR3 DNA reads TGTGCCAGCAGTGACAGCGGGAGCGCAGATACGCAGTATTTT. Protein sequence: CASSDSGSADTQYF.

The gene calls are TRBV28 and TRBJ2-4; no firm D call. The V gene's germline CDR1 is MDHEN and CDR2 SYDVKM. The ends were cut back, 5 bases at V and 6 bases at J, with 29 bases in the middle. This CDR3 is built from 19 residues. The CDR3 coding sequence is TGTGCCAGCAGTCCCAATAGCCTGGCGACTTTCGCCGAGTCAAACATTCAGTACTTC. It specifies CASSPNSLATFAESNIQYF.

V and J are TRBV11-2 and TRBJ2-2; D ambiguous. CDR1 and CDR2 (germline): SGHAT, FQNNGV. The CDR3 has 17 residues. Trimming left V 4 bases short and J 2 bases short, with 17 bases between. The CDR3 DNA reads as TGTGCCAGCAGCTCTTATATAAGGGTCTCCAACACCGGGGAGCTGTTTTTT. Its translation is CASSSYIRVSNTGELFF.

This chain connects TRBV28 to TRBJ2-7; a weak D match, TRBD2 (6 bases). Germline loops: CDR1 MDHEN, CDR2 SYDVKM. The germline V and J ends were trimmed by 4 bases and 3 bases, with 13 bases remaining between them. The CDR3 runs 14 residues. The CDR3 sequence: CASSSILALYEQYF. CDR3 DNA: TGTGCCAGCAGTTCGATACTAGCTCTCTACGAGCAGTACTTC.

This clone was counted once. The chain carries TRBV5-4 and TRBJ1-4; TRBD1 matches at 7 bases. With V trimmed by 3 bases and J by 8 bases, 10 bases remained unmatched. CDR1 is SGHNT and CDR2 is YYREEE in the germline V gene (reference sequence). This CDR3 contains 15 residues. CDR3 DNA: TGTGCCAGCAGCTACGCCGGGACAGCGGGGGAAAAACTGTTTTTT. Amino acids: CASSYAGTAGEKLFF.

The chain combines TRBV28 with TRBJ2-7; 7 bases agree with TRBD2. V shed 5 bases, J shed 0 bases, and the junction held 7 bases outside the gene matches. This CDR3 is built from 15 residues. Germline V lookup: CDR1 MDHEN, CDR2 SYDVKM. CDR3 residues: CASSLFGGSSYEQYF. As DNA, the CDR3 is TGTGCCAGCAGTCTTTTTGGCGGGAGCTCCTACGAGCAGTACTTC.